This is a list of T cell receptor beta chains from one sample in a study of vaccination and CD4 T cells after COVID-19. Each CDR3 protein gets one entry after TCRdb re-called the PCR reads with MiXCR. The sample shows about 13,000 distinct CDR3 sequences, about 74% of them seen only once. Antigens of these TCRs are unknown. Sequencing used CD4+ T cells from blood, cultured in vitro, obtained after SARS-CoV-2 vaccination. These receptors were obtained from a human donor who received a COVID-19 vaccine. The CDR3 runs from the conserved cysteine through the conserved F or W. The D gene is left open where the match is weak. Expanded clones are given a class, and other clones once, few, many or no size at all.

CDR3aa: CASSSRTGGLRLRTGELFF
CDR3nt: TGTGCCAGCAGCTCACGGACAGGGGGCTTGAGGCTTAGGACCGGGGAGCTGTTTTTT
v_gene: TRBV11-3
d_gene: TRBD1
j_gene: TRBJ2-2
abundance: NA
len: 19

CDR3aa: CSASLGLEAYEQFF
CDR3nt: TGCAGTGCTAGTTTAGGCCTAGAGGCCTATGAGCAGTTCTTC
v_gene: TRBV20-1
d_gene: NA
j_gene: TRBJ2-1
abundance: few
len: 14

CDR3aa: CASSLAPTEPPQHF
CDR3nt: TGCGCCAGCAGCTTGGCCCCCACGGAGCCGCCCCAGCATTTT
v_gene: TRBV5-1
d_gene: NA
j_gene: TRBJ1-5
abundance: NA
len: 14

CDR3aa: CASSMGHFGTPAPNYGYTF
CDR3nt: TGTGCCAGTAGTATGGGGCACTTCGGGACACCAGCCCCGAACTATGGCTACACCTTC
v_gene: TRBV19
d_gene: NA
j_gene: TRBJ1-2
abundance: few
len: 19

CDR3aa: CASSSGRGWGQPQHF
CDR3nt: TGTGCCAGCAGTTCTGGACGGGGTTGGGGGCAGCCCCAGCATTTT
v_gene: TRBV12-3/TRBV12-4
d_gene: NA
j_gene: TRBJ1-5
abundance: once
len: 15

CDR3aa: CASSLDSLTEETQYF
CDR3nt: TGTGCCAGCAGCTTAGACTCCCTCACGGAAGAGACCCAGTACTTC
v_gene: TRBV11-2
d_gene: NA
j_gene: TRBJ2-5
abundance: large
len: 15

CDR3aa: CASSRDRNNQPQHF
CDR3nt: TGTGCCAGTAGTAGGGACAGAAATAATCAGCCCCAGCATTTT
v_gene: TRBV19
d_gene: TRBD1
j_gene: TRBJ1-5
abundance: NA
len: 14

CDR3aa: CASSMDRQETQYF
CDR3nt: TGTGCCAGTAGTATGGACAGACAAGAGACCCAGTACTTC
v_gene: TRBV19
d_gene: NA
j_gene: TRBJ2-5
abundance: NA
len: 13

CDR3aa: CAISDAAGTKMDTQYF
CDR3nt: TGTGCCATCAGTGATGCAGCGGGTACTAAGATGGATACGCAGTATTTT
v_gene: TRBV10-3
d_gene: NA
j_gene: TRBJ2-3
abundance: NA
len: 16

CDR3aa: CASSITGGGQPQHF
CDR3nt: TGTGCCAGTAGTATAACAGGGGGCGGCCAGCCCCAGCATTTT
v_gene: TRBV19
d_gene: TRBD1
j_gene: TRBJ1-5
abundance: NA
len: 14

CDR3aa: CSARDRGRTGELFF
CDR3nt: TGCAGTGCTAGAGACAGGGGGCGGACCGGGGAGCTGTTTTTT
v_gene: TRBV20-1
d_gene: TRBD1
j_gene: TRBJ2-2
abundance: few
len: 14

CDR3aa: CATSDRDRGYYGYTF
CDR3nt: TGTGCCACCAGTGATCGGGACAGGGGATACTATGGCTACACCTTC
v_gene: TRBV24-1
d_gene: TRBD1
j_gene: TRBJ1-2
abundance: NA
len: 15

CDR3aa: CSARGTSGGLEGGTQYF
CDR3nt: TGCAGTGCTAGGGGGACTAGCGGGGGACTCGAGGGTGGGACCCAGTACTTC
v_gene: TRBV20-1
d_gene: TRBD2
j_gene: TRBJ2-5
abundance: NA
len: 17

CDR3aa: CASSPTTGVGTEAFF
CDR3nt: TGTGCCAGCAGTCCTACGACAGGGGTGGGCACTGAAGCTTTCTTT
v_gene: TRBV25-1
d_gene: TRBD1
j_gene: TRBJ1-1
abundance: NA
len: 15

CDR3aa: CASSRLAGFTGELFF
CDR3nt: TGTGCCAGCAGCCGACTAGCGGGCTTCACCGGGGAGCTGTTTTTT
v_gene: TRBV27
d_gene: TRBD2
j_gene: TRBJ2-2
abundance: few
len: 15

CDR3aa: CSAATSGESYEQYF
CDR3nt: TGCAGTGCCGCGACTAGCGGGGAGAGCTACGAGCAGTACTTC
v_gene: TRBV20-1
d_gene: TRBD2
j_gene: TRBJ2-7
abundance: NA
len: 14

CDR3aa: CATSGLPGRNTGELFF
CDR3nt: TGTGCCACCAGTGGGCTACCGGGACGAAACACCGGGGAGCTGTTTTTT
v_gene: TRBV24-1
d_gene: NA
j_gene: TRBJ2-2
abundance: NA
len: 16

CDR3aa: CSASPSWLAGLDTQYF
CDR3nt: TGCAGTGCTAGCCCTAGTTGGCTAGCGGGGCTCGATACGCAGTATTTT
v_gene: TRBV20-1
d_gene: TRBD2
j_gene: TRBJ2-3
abundance: NA
len: 16

CDR3aa: CASSFAVAGTAGGHEQYF
CDR3nt: TGTGCCAGCAGCTTCGCCGTTGCTGGGACGGCGGGCGGTCACGAGCAGTACTTC
v_gene: TRBV7-2
d_gene: NA
j_gene: TRBJ2-7
abundance: NA
len: 18

CDR3aa: CASSKDTQFNYGYTF
CDR3nt: TGTGCCAGCAGTAAGGACACGCAATTTAACTATGGCTACACCTTC
v_gene: TRBV5-4
d_gene: NA
j_gene: TRBJ1-2
abundance: NA
len: 15

CDR3aa: CATSRDLGVNEQFF
CDR3nt: TGTGCCACCAGCAGAGATCTTGGGGTCAATGAGCAGTTCTTC
v_gene: TRBV15
d_gene: NA
j_gene: TRBJ2-1
abundance: once
len: 14

CDR3aa: CSARDRGLAGSLRRYRETQYF
CDR3nt: TGCAGTGCTAGAGATCGGGGCCTAGCGGGGTCCTTAAGGAGATATAGGGAGACCCAGTACTTC
v_gene: TRBV20-1
d_gene: TRBD2
j_gene: TRBJ2-5
abundance: NA
len: 21

CDR3aa: CASSLGLYTQYF
CDR3nt: TGCGCCAGCAGCTTGGGGCTTTATACGCAGTATTTT
v_gene: TRBV5-1
d_gene: NA
j_gene: TRBJ2-3
abundance: NA
len: 12

CDR3aa: CAWSVVPMLTF
CDR3nt: TGTGCCTGGAGTGTAGTCCCTATGCTAACCTTC
v_gene: TRBV30
d_gene: NA
j_gene: TRBJ1-2
abundance: NA
len: 11

CDR3aa: CASSLGTWGQPQHF
CDR3nt: TGTGCCAGCAGTTTGGGTACATGGGGTCAGCCCCAGCATTTT
v_gene: TRBV12-3/TRBV12-4
d_gene: NA
j_gene: TRBJ1-5
abundance: once
len: 14

CDR3aa: CSARQGAKDTEAFF
CDR3nt: TGCAGTGCTAGACAGGGGGCAAAGGACACTGAAGCTTTCTTT
v_gene: TRBV20-1
d_gene: TRBD1
j_gene: TRBJ1-1
abundance: NA
len: 14

CDR3aa: CSARGPGAPEAFF
CDR3nt: TGCAGTGCTAGAGGCCCGGGGGCGCCTGAAGCTTTCTTT
v_gene: TRBV20-1
d_gene: NA
j_gene: TRBJ1-1
abundance: medium-sized
len: 13

CDR3aa: CASSYRFRRQGPNQPQHF
CDR3nt: TGTGCCAGCAGTTACAGGTTTAGACGACAGGGCCCCAATCAGCCCCAGCATTTT
v_gene: TRBV6-2/TRBV6-3
d_gene: TRBD1
j_gene: TRBJ1-5
abundance: few
len: 18

CDR3aa: CASSYAAGLASQETQYF
CDR3nt: TGTGCCAGCAGTTACGCTGCGGGACTAGCGTCCCAAGAGACCCAGTACTTC
v_gene: TRBV6-5
d_gene: TRBD2
j_gene: TRBJ2-5
abundance: once
len: 17

CDR3aa: CASRGTGGLDTEAFF
CDR3nt: TGTGCCAGCAGAGGGACAGGGGGTTTAGACACTGAAGCTTTCTTT
v_gene: TRBV6-1
d_gene: TRBD1
j_gene: TRBJ1-1
abundance: NA
len: 15

CDR3aa: CASSEIVTVSYNEQFF
CDR3nt: TGCGCCAGCAGTGAAATCGTGACAGTCTCCTACAATGAGCAGTTCTTC
v_gene: TRBV10-1
d_gene: NA
j_gene: TRBJ2-1
abundance: NA
len: 16

CDR3aa: CASSPTQNTEAFF
CDR3nt: TGTGCCAGCAGCCCTACCCAGAACACTGAAGCTTTCTTT
v_gene: TRBV7-9
d_gene: NA
j_gene: TRBJ1-1
abundance: NA
len: 13

CDR3aa: CASSLTLGGESYEQYF
CDR3nt: TGTGCCAGCAGCCTTACCTTAGGAGGTGAGTCCTACGAGCAGTACTTC
v_gene: TRBV5-4
d_gene: NA
j_gene: TRBJ2-7
abundance: NA
len: 16

CDR3aa: CSATYSGGVRNEQFF
CDR3nt: TGCAGTGCTACTTATAGCGGGGGGGTAAGAAATGAGCAGTTCTTC
v_gene: TRBV20-1
d_gene: TRBD2
j_gene: TRBJ2-1
abundance: NA
len: 15

CDR3aa: CASSDMSNVGPQHF
CDR3nt: TGTGCCAGCAGTGACATGAGTAATGTAGGGCCCCAGCATTTT
v_gene: TRBV2
d_gene: NA
j_gene: TRBJ1-5
abundance: NA
len: 14